A single sample is the source of the 20 T cell receptor beta chains below, sequenced in a study of CD8 T cells in ankylosing spondylitis. Findings of the study overall: Several highly homologous variants made up a TCR beta motif that seemed to typify ankylosing spondylitis blood.

No antigen has been identified for these receptors. Each CDR3 protein is one row after TCRdb ran MiXCR on the 5' RACE reads. The sample holds over 600,000 distinct CDR3 sequences; roughly 19% are singletons and the top ten take roughly a fifth. The sample consisted of blood, either unsorted or a sorted T cell fraction (not recorded which). All receptors derive from a male donor with ankylosing spondylitis.

The sample holds many counts of this clonotype. The V gene is TRBV7-3, the J gene TRBJ1-1; 8 nucleotides align to TRBD1. Germline CDR1 is SGHTA and CDR2 is FQGTGA. V lost 4 bases and J lost 3; bases outside the gene matches: 4. The CDR3 has 14 residues. The CDR3 sequence is CASSSGQGHTEAFF. The CDR3 DNA reads as TGTGCCAGCAGCTCCGGACAGGGTCACACTGAAGCTTTCTTT.

This clonotype has only a few counts. The rearrangement uses TRBV7-6 and TRBJ2-3; 8 bases agree with TRBD1. The V segment lost 1 base and the J segment 5 bases; nucleotides outside the gene matches: 2. CDR1 is SGHVS and CDR2 is FNYEAQ in the germline V gene. The CDR3 spans 14 residues. In DNA form, the CDR3 reads TGTGCCAGCAGCTTAGGCGGGACAGGAGATACGCAGTATTTT. Protein: CASSLGGTGDTQYF.

There are a few counts of this clonotype. J is TRBJ1-5 and V is TRBV5-8; maybe TRBD1 (5 bases). Germline V lookup: CDR1 SGHTS, CDR2 YDEGEE. This CDR3 is 14 amino acids long. The CDR3: CGTTRDSTNQPQHF. CDR3 sequence (DNA): TGTGGGACCACCCGTGACAGCACCAATCAGCCCCAGCATTTT.

This CDR3 is CASSLDEGALGGYTF. CDR3 DNA: TGCGCCAGCAGCCTCGATGAGGGGGCGTTAGGCGGCTACACCTTC. The chain is built from TRBV4-1 and TRBJ1-2, with 7 bases fitting TRBD1. J was trimmed by 8 bases and V by 4 bases; bases with no gene match: 13. This CDR3 contains 15 residues. Germline values: CDR1 MGHRA, CDR2 YSYEKL.

The chain links TRBV28 to TRBJ1-1; D is perhaps TRBD1 (5 bases). The germline gives CDR1 MDHEN, CDR2 SYDVKM. The CDR3 is 16 residues long. The V end lost 3 bases, the J end lost 0 bases, and 14 bases lay between the germline ends. The DNA for the CDR3 is TGTGCCAGCAGTTTCTGGCAGGGAGGGATGAACACTGAAGCTTTCTTT. As protein: CASSFWQGGMNTEAFF. The full variable domain, rest sourced from reference TRBV28 and TRBJ1-1, is DVKVTQSSRYLVKRTGEKVFLECVQDMDHENMFWYRQDPGLGLRLIYFSYDVKMKEKGDIPEGYSVSREKKERFSLILESASTNQTSMYLCASSFWQGGMNTEAFFGQGTRLTVV.

Ten or more counts support this clonotype. The CDR3 sequence is CASSPAEKLFF. As DNA, the CDR3 is TGTGCCAGCAGCCCTGCTGAAAAACTGTTTTTT. The chain employs TRBV7-9 and TRBJ1-4; D gene unclear. Germline values: CDR1 SEHNR, CDR2 FQNEAQ (reference sequence). This CDR3 contains 11 residues. V was pared by 5 bases and J by 7 bases, with 5 bases between.

This clonotype has at least ten counts. The chain recombines TRBV12-3 or TRBV12-4 with TRBJ2-7, with 10 bases fitting TRBD2. This CDR3 comprises 15 residues. Unmatched junction bases numbered 2, after V lost 3 bases and J lost 0 bases. The CDR3 DNA is TGTGCCAGCAGTTTTGCTAGCGGGAGCTCCTACGAGCAGTACTTC. Translating it yields CASSFASGSSYEQYF.

The V call is TRBV2, the J call TRBJ2-7, with 11 bases matching TRBD2. V lost 6 bases to trimming and J lost 2 bases; unmatched junction nucleotides: 6. The V gene's germline CDR1 is SNHLY and CDR2 FYNNEI. The CDR3 runs 15 residues. CDR3 sequence: CASSVSGRGPYEQYF. The CDR3 coding sequence is TGTGCCAGCAGCGTTAGCGGGAGGGGCCCCTACGAGCAGTACTTC.

The CDR3 loop reads CASSLNRGGNQPQHF. In DNA form, the CDR3 reads TGTGCCAGCAGCTTAAACAGGGGAGGCAATCAGCCCCAGCATTTT. This chain links TRBV11-2 with TRBJ1-5, with 7 positions matching TRBD1. The germline gives CDR1 SGHAT, CDR2 FQNNGV. Germline trimming cut 2 bases from V and 2 bases from J; bases unmatched to any gene: 3. This CDR3 has 15 amino acids.

The chain carries TRBV6-2 or TRBV6-3 and TRBJ1-5; D gene ambiguous. The CDR3 extends over 16 amino acids. Germline CDR1 is MNHEY and CDR2 is SVGEGT. Trimming cost V 7 bases and J 0 bases, with 16 bases left between them. DNA for the CDR3: TGTGCCAGCAAGCTCGTACAGAAGAATAGCAATCAGCCCCAGCATTTT. This codes for CASKLVQKNSNQPQHF.

This clonotype occurred many times. This chain uses TRBV4-3 with TRBJ2-7, with a possible D match to TRBD2 (5 bases). CDR1 is LGHNA and CDR2 is YSLEER in the germline V gene. V was clipped by 1 base and J by 8 bases, with 15 bases between them. The CDR3 length is 14 residues. The CDR3 bases are TGCGCCAGCAGCCAAGTGATCGGGGAGACCAAGCAGTACTTC. It encodes CASSQVIGETKQYF.

This clonotype has a handful of counts. V is TRBV9 and J is TRBJ1-2, with D possibly being TRBD1 (6 bases). The V end lost 0 bases, the J end lost 5 bases, and 17 bases lay between the germline ends. The CDR3 is 16 residues long. CDR1 is SGDLS and CDR2 is YYNGEE in the germline V gene. Written as DNA, the CDR3 is TGTGCCAGCAGCGTAGAAGGGGGTGGCATACCGTATGGCTACACCTTC. Amino acids: CASSVEGGGIPYGYTF.

V is TRBV20-1 and J is TRBJ1-2; D is perhaps TRBD1 (5 bases). The CDR3 is made up of 13 amino acids. V shed 3 bases and J shed 0 bases, with 8 bases lying between them. The germline V gene has CDR1 DFQATT and CDR2 SNEGSKA (reference sequence). The CDR3 region is CSASGGPNYGYTF. CDR3 DNA: TGCAGTGCTAGCGGGGGACCTAACTATGGCTACACCTTC.

This sequence joins TRBV4-1 and TRBJ1-1; TRBD1 might be the D (5 bases). Trimming took off 0 bases at V and 5 bases at J, with 13 bases between the two ends. The CDR3 runs 15 residues. Germline CDR1 and CDR2: MGHRA and YSYEKL. The chain's CDR3 is CASSQEGVGATEAFF. The CDR3 nucleotides read TGCGCCAGCAGCCAAGAAGGGGTGGGTGCGACTGAAGCTTTCTTT.

There are a few counts of this clonotype. The V call is TRBV3-1, the J call TRBJ2-1; TRBD1 or TRBD2 may be the D gene (6 bases each). This CDR3 has 16 residues. V was shortened by 4 bases and J by 2 bases, with 15 bases between the two germline ends. Germline V gene sequence: CDR1 LGHDT, CDR2 YNNKEL (reference sequence). This chain's CDR3 is CASSRIGGKPYNEQFF. The CDR3 DNA reads TGTGCCAGCAGCCGGATAGGGGGGAAGCCCTACAATGAGCAGTTCTTC.

The V gene is TRBV28, the J gene TRBJ2-7; TRBD2 aligns across 9 bases. The CDR3 totals 14 residues. CDR1 is MDHEN, CDR2 SYDVKM, per germline. The V and J ends lost 8 bases and 0 bases, in that order; junction bases with no gene match: 5. The CDR3 here is CASGRLAASYEQYF. The CDR3 nucleotides read TGTGCCAGCGGGCGACTAGCGGCCTCCTACGAGCAGTACTTC.

This clonotype was counted only a few times. The V call is TRBV11-1, the J call TRBJ1-2; 12 positions match TRBD1. The CDR3 totals 20 residues. CDR1 is SGHAT, CDR2 FQDESV, per germline (reference sequence). The V gene end was trimmed by 7 bases and the J gene end by 2 bases; junction bases not matched to a gene: 20. In DNA form, the CDR3 reads TGTGCCAGCACCAAAAGGTTATCCGGGACAGGGGGCATCGGAAACTATGGCTACACCTTC. It codes for CASTKRLSGTGGIGNYGYTF.

This clonotype was observed at least ten times. The chain links TRBV24-1 to TRBJ1-5, with D possibly matching TRBD1 (6 bases). Germline V lookup: CDR1 KGHDR, CDR2 SFDVKD. Trimming pared 9 bases from V and 0 bases from J, leaving 8 bases between. The CDR3 sequence is 13 residues long. The CDR3 here is CATRTDSNQPQHF. CDR3 bases: TGTGCCACCCGGACAGATAGCAATCAGCCCCAGCATTTT.

V gene TRBV4-1 combines with J gene TRBJ2-3; 10 nucleotides match TRBD2. CDR1 and CDR2 (germline): MGHRA, YSYEKL. The V gene end was trimmed by 2 bases and the J gene end by 1 base; junction bases not matched to a gene: 3. The CDR3 extends over 16 amino acids. For the CDR3, the DNA is TGCGCCAGCAGCCAACTCCTAGCGGGAGGCACAGATACGCAGTATTTT. This translates into CASSQLLAGGTDTQYF.

The chain uses TRBV20-1 and TRBJ2-3, with D unresolved. The germline gives CDR1 DFQATT, CDR2 SNEGSKA (reference sequence). CDR3 length: 12 residues. The V end was cut by 3 bases, the J end by 2 bases, with 6 bases between. The CDR3 nucleotides read TGCAGTGCTAGGCCAGACACAGATACGCAGTATTTT. Translating gives CSARPDTDTQYF.